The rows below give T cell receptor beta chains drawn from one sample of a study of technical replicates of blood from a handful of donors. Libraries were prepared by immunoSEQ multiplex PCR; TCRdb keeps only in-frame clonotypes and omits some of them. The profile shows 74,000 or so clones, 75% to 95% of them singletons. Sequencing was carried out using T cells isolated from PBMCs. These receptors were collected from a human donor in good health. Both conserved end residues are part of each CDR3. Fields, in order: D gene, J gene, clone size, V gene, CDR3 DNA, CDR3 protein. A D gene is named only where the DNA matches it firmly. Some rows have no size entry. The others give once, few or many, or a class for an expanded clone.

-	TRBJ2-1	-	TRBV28	TGTGCCAGCAGTCTCCCACCCACTAGCTACAATGAGCAGTTCTTC	CASSLPPTSYNEQFF
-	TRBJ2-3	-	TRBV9	TGTGCCAGCAGCGCAGTCTTTAGCACAGATACGCAGTATTTT	CASSAVFSTDTQYF
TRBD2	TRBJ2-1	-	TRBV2	TGTGCCAGCAGGAGGACTAGCGGGAGTATCAATGAGCAGTTCTTC	CASRRTSGSINEQFF
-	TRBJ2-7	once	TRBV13	TGTGCCAGCAGCCACCAGGACTGCCAGTACTTC	CASSHQDCQYF
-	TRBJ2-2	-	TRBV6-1	TGTGCCAGCAGTACAGGGAACACCGGGGAGCTGTTTTTT	CASSTGNTGELFF
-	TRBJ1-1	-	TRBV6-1	TGTGCCAGCACGTCGTGGGCGAACACTGAAGCTTTCTTT	CASTSWANTEAFF
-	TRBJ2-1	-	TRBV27	TGTGCCAGCAGTTTAGGAGGCTCCTACAATGAGCAGTTCTTC	CASSLGGSYNEQFF
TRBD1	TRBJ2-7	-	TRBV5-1	TGCGCCAGCAGCTTGGAGGGGGCGAGCTCCTACGAGCAGTACTTC	CASSLEGASSYEQYF
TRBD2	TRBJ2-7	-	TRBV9	TGTGCCAGCAGCGTAGAAGGCGGGGGGAACTCCTACGAGCAGTACTTC	CASSVEGGGNSYEQYF
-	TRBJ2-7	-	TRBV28	TGTGCCAGCAGTCCTCTTGCGCCGAACGAGCAGTACTTC	CASSPLAPNEQYF
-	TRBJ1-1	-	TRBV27	TGTGCCAGCAGTTCTCTCCAGGGCGTGAACACTGAAGCTTTCTTT	CASSSLQGVNTEAFF
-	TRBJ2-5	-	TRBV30	TGTGCCTGGAGTGCCAACCAAGAGACCCAGTACTTC	CAWSANQETQYF
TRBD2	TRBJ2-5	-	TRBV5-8	TGTGCCAGCAACTTTGGACTAGCGGGAGGAGAGACCCAGTACTTC	CASNFGLAGGETQYF
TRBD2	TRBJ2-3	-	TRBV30	TGTGCCTGGAATACGGGGGGGTACACCGATACGCAGTATTTT	CAWNTGGYTDTQYF
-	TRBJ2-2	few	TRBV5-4	TGTGCCAGCAGCTCGGGGTTTAACACCGGGGAGCTGTTTTTT	CASSSGFNTGELFF
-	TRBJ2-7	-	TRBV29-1	TGCAGCGTTTGGACAGCGACCTACGAGCAGTACTTC	CSVWTATYEQYF
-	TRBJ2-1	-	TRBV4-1	TGCGCCAGCAGCCAAGAAGGCGGCTACAATGAGCAGTTCTTC	CASSQEGGYNEQFF
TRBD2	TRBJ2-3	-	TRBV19	TGTGCCAGTAGTGTCGGACTAGCGGTTAGCACAGATACGCAGTATTTT	CASSVGLAVSTDTQYF
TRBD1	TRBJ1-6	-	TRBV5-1	TGCGCCAGTCGGGTAGACAGGGATAATTCACCCCTCCACTTT	CASRVDRDNSPLHF
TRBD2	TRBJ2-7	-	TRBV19	TGTGCCAGTAGTATAGAAGCGGGAGTAGCCTACGAGCAGTACTTC	CASSIEAGVAYEQYF
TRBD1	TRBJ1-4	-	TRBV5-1	TGCGCCAGCAGCTTGGCGGGGACAGCTCAAGAAAAACTGTTTTTT	CASSLAGTAQEKLFF
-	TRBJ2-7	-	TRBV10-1	TGCGCCAGCAGTGATACCCGGACTATAAGCTCCTACGAGCAGTACTTC	CASSDTRTISSYEQYF
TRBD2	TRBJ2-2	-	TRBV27	TGTGCCAGCAGTTTAGGGGCTAGCGGGGGGGGCGTGACCGGGGAGCTGTTTTTT	CASSLGASGGGVTGELFF
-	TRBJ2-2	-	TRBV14	TGTGCCAGCAGCCAAGATCATCAGGTCACCGGGGAGCTGTTTTTT	CASSQDHQVTGELFF
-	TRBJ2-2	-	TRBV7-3	TGTGCCAGCAGCTTAACGGGCCGCGGGGAGCTGTTTTTT	CASSLTGRGELFF
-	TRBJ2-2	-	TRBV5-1	TGCGCCAGCAGCCCAGGTGGTGGGAACACCGGGGAGCTGTTTTTT	CASSPGGGNTGELFF
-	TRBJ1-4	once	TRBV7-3	TGTGCCAGCAGCTTAGGTGGGGGCCCTGGGGAAAAACTGTTTTTT	CASSLGGGPGEKLFF
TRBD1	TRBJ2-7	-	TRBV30	TGTGCCGCGGGACAGGAAGGGTACGAGCAGTACTTC	CAAGQEGYEQYF
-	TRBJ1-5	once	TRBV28	TGTGCCAACAGTTTATCGGGGAAGTATCAGCCCCAGCATTTT	CANSLSGKYQPQHF
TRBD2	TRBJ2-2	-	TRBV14	TGTGCCAGCAGCCAAGGGACTAGCGGAGCCGGGGAGCTGTTTTTT	CASSQGTSGAGELFF
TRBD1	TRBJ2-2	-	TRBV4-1	TGCGCCAGCAGCCAACACGCCTTAACAGGGGCTGGCACCGGGGAGCTGTTTTTT	CASSQHALTGAGTGELFF
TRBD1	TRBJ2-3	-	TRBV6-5	TGTGCCAGCACCAGGGACAGGGGGACGCAGTATTTT	CASTRDRGTQYF
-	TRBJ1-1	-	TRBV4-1	TGCGCCAGCAGCCAAGCAAGCCCTGGACAGAACACTGAAGCTTTCTTT	CASSQASPGQNTEAFF
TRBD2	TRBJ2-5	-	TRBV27	TGTGCCAGCAGGCTAGCGGGAGGGAAAGAGACCCAGTACTTC	CASRLAGGKETQYF
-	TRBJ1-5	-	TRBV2	TGTGCCAGCGCTCCTAGTGCAGGGTCTGGCCAGCCCCAGCATTTT	CASAPSAGSGQPQHF
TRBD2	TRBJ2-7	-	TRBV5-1	TGCGCCAGCAGAACCCGACTAGCGGGAGACTCCTACGAGCAGTACTTC	CASRTRLAGDSYEQYF
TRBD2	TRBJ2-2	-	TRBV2	TGTGCCAGTCAATTTTCTAGCGGGGCGGCCGGGGAGCTGTTTTTT	CASQFSSGAAGELFF